Below, 24 T cell receptor beta chains from the same sample are listed, as sequenced in a study of tumor-infiltrating lymphocytes in localized non-small cell lung cancer. The data were produced by immunoSEQ multiplex PCR, yet TCRdb's version contains in-frame clones alone and is incomplete. Among 15,000 or so clones listed, approximately 80% were seen once. Sample: lung tumor tissue. These receptors all come from a human donor with non-small cell lung cancer.

This clone was recorded a few times. V and J are TRBV10-3 and TRBJ2-4; TRBD1 matches at 12 bases. CDR1 and CDR2 (germline): ENHRY, SYGVKD. CDR3 size: 18 residues. V trimming: 3 bases; J trimming: 0 bases; junction bases outside the gene matches: 6. The CDR3 region has the DNA TGTGCCATCAGTGACTCCGGGACAGGGGGCCGAGCCAAAAACATTCAGTACTTC. It is translated as CAISDSGTGGRAKNIQYF.

V gene TRBV27 combines with J gene TRBJ2-5; 9 bases are a match to TRBD2. The CDR3 has 13 amino acids. The germline V gene encodes CDR1 MNHEY and CDR2 SMNVEV (reference sequence). The V gene end was trimmed by 5 bases and the J gene end by 5 bases; junction bases not matched to a gene: 3. The chain's CDR3 is CASSLAGYETQYF. The DNA for the CDR3 is TGTGCCAGCAGTCTAGCGGGATACGAGACCCAGTACTTC.

The chain combines TRBV7-8 with TRBJ2-7; D is undetermined. V shed 5 bases and J shed 1 base, with 12 bases lying between them. Germline V gives CDR1 SGHVS, CDR2 FQNEAQ. The CDR3 consists of 14 residues. The CDR3 DNA reads as TGTGCCAGCAGCCCCGAACAGAGGTCCTACGAGCAGTACTTC. It specifies CASSPEQRSYEQYF. The full variable domain, completed using reference TRBV7-8 and TRBJ2-7, is GAGVSQSPRYKVAKRGQDVALRCDPISGHVSLFWYQQALGQGPEFLTYFQNEAQLDKSGLPSDRFFAERPEGSVSTLKIQRTQQEDSAVYLCASSPEQRSYEQYFGPGTRLTVT.

The chain employs TRBV14 and TRBJ2-1; either TRBD1 or TRBD2 may supply D (5 bases each). Trimming took 6 bases from V and 10 from J, leaving 13 bases between them. The CDR3 consists of 12 residues. CDR1 and CDR2 from the germline V gene are SGHDN and FVKESK. CDR3 sequence reads: CASSLGTREQFF. CDR3 bases: TGTGCCAGCAGTCTCGGGACCCGGGAGCAGTTCTTC.

V is TRBV2 and J is TRBJ2-1; perhaps TRBD2 as D (5 bases). Germline V gene sequence: CDR1 SNHLY, CDR2 FYNNEI. V lost 8 bases to trimming and J lost 6 bases, with 8 bases between them. The CDR3 runs to 11 residues. CDR3: CASGRVNEQFF. The CDR3 DNA reads as TGTGCCAGCGGGAGAGTCAATGAGCAGTTCTTC. Full variable domain (rest looked up from reference TRBV2 and TRBJ2-1): EPEVTQTPSHQVTQMGQEVILRCVPISNHLYFYWYRQILGQKVEFLVSFYNNEISEKSEIFDDQFSVERPDGSNFTLKIRSTKLEDSAMYFCASGRVNEQFFGPGTRLTVL.

The chain carries TRBV30 and TRBJ2-1, with D unresolved. CDR1 is GTSNPN, CDR2 SVGIG, per germline (reference sequence). V lost 4 bases to trimming and J lost 2 bases, with 18 bases between them. The CDR3 length is 16 residues. CDR3 sequence reads: CAWTDNMGLTYNEQFF. CDR3 bases: TGTGCCTGGACCGATAATATGGGGTTGACCTACAATGAGCAGTTCTTC.

The chain recombines TRBV7-9 with TRBJ1-1; D is undetermined. Trimming removed 5 bases from V and 5 bases from J, with 21 bases in between. The CDR3 runs to 16 residues. Germline CDR1 and CDR2: SEHNR and FQNEAQ (reference sequence). CDR3: CASSDLSFSARTEAFF. The DNA for the CDR3 is TGTGCCAGCAGCGACTTGTCGTTTTCGGCGAGGACTGAAGCTTTCTTT.

This chain links TRBV19 with TRBJ1-1, with 7 bases matching TRBD1. From germline, CDR1 is LNHDA and CDR2 SQIVND (reference sequence). The CDR3 totals 15 residues. After removal of 6 bases from V and 4 bases from J, the junction contained 11 bases not matched to a gene. The CDR3 is CASRMTGHGITEAFF. The CDR3 nucleotides read TGTGCCAGTAGGATGACAGGGCATGGGATCACTGAAGCTTTCTTT.

This chain links TRBV7-2 with TRBJ2-1; D gene uncertain. Germline CDR1 reads SGHTA; CDR2 reads FQGNSA. The germline V and J ends were trimmed by 2 bases and 5 bases, with 7 bases remaining between them. This CDR3 contains 13 residues. CDR3 coding DNA: TGTGCCAGCAGCTTAAACAGCCACAATGAGCAGTTCTTC. Protein sequence: CASSLNSHNEQFF.

The chain recombines TRBV4-3 with TRBJ2-7; D might be TRBD2 (5 bases). The CDR3 is 13 amino acids. Germline CDR1 LGHNA, CDR2 YSLEER. V dropped 3 bases and J dropped 3 bases, with 9 bases sitting between them. The DNA for the CDR3 is TGCGCCAGCAGCCATGCCGGGAACTACGAGCAGTACTTC. Its translation is CASSHAGNYEQYF.

V usage is TRBV23-1 and J usage is TRBJ2-7; 12 nucleotides align to TRBD2. TRBV23-1 is classed as an ORF, of uncertain function. This CDR3 comprises 16 residues. Trimming took 4 bases from V and 6 from J; bases not matched to a gene: 10. CDR3 region: CASSPPRSSGRGEQYF. Written as DNA, the CDR3 is TGCGCCAGCAGTCCCCCTAGGTCTAGCGGGAGGGGCGAGCAGTACTTC.

V and J are TRBV7-7 and TRBJ2-1, with D perhaps matching TRBD2 (6 bases). The CDR3 has 13 residues. CDR1 is SSHAT and CDR2 is FNYEAQ in the germline V gene (reference sequence). Between the trimmed V and J ends, which lost 5 bases and 8 bases, there was a span of 13 bases. CDR3 sequence reads: CASSQGLGDEQFF. CDR3 coding DNA: TGTGCCAGCAGCCAGGGACTTGGAGATGAGCAGTTCTTC. Together with reference TRBV7-7 and TRBJ2-1, the CDR3 gives the full variable domain: GAGVSQSPRYKVTKRGQDVTLRCDPISSHATLYWYQQALGQGPEFLTYFNYEAQPDKSGLPSDRFSAERPEGSISTLTIQRTEQRDSAMYRCASSQGLGDEQFFGPGTRLTVL.

V usage is TRBV6-4 and J usage is TRBJ2-7; no definite D call. This CDR3 is built from 13 residues. Germline CDR1 reads MRHNA; CDR2 reads SNTAGT. The germline V and J ends were trimmed by 6 bases and 3 bases, with 12 bases remaining between them. The CDR3 loop is CASRPVGYYEQYF. The CDR3 nucleotides are TGTGCCAGCAGGCCTGTCGGGTACTACGAGCAGTACTTC.

The chain has TRBV4-3 and TRBJ2-7, with TRBD1 identical over 10 bases. The CDR3 is made up of 14 amino acids. The germline gives CDR1 LGHNA, CDR2 YSLEER. V lost 3 bases and J lost 2; bases outside the gene matches: 1. Here the CDR3 DNA reads TGCGCCAGCAGCCATGGGACAGGGGCCTACGAGCAGTACTTC. Translated, it gives CASSHGTGAYEQYF.

This clone was detected once. V and J are TRBV29-1 and TRBJ2-2; TRBD1 or TRBD2 may be the D gene (5 bases each). V was clipped by 4 bases and J by 4 bases, with 10 bases between them. Germline V gene lookup returns CDR1 SQVTM and CDR2 ANQGSEA. The CDR3 loop spans 13 amino acids. For the CDR3, the DNA is TGCAGCGTTGTGGCAGGGACCACCGGGGAGCTGTTTTTT. Translated: CSVVAGTTGELFF.

This clone was detected only a few times. This rearrangement joins TRBV4-2 to TRBJ2-5; 11 nucleotides align to TRBD1. V lost 4 bases, J lost 4 bases, and 5 bases stayed unmatched. Per germline, CDR1 LGHNA and CDR2 YNFKEQ. The CDR3 contains 15 residues. The CDR3 nucleotides read TGTGCCAGCAGCCTGGGCGGGACAGGGGGAGAGACCCAGTACTTC. Protein sequence: CASSLGGTGGETQYF.

The CDR3: CASSPLGPGQALHEQYF. In DNA form, the CDR3 reads TGTGCCAGCTCACCCCTAGGACCCGGACAGGCTCTCCACGAGCAGTACTTC. The V and J genes are TRBV18 and TRBJ2-7; 7 bases line up with TRBD1. With V trimmed by 3 bases and J by 5 bases, 16 bases remained unmatched. Germline V gives CDR1 KGHSH, CDR2 LQKENI. The CDR3 loop spans 17 amino acids.

CDR3 in amino acids: CAIKGTGGQSEQYF. The CDR3 nucleotides read TGTGCCATCAAAGGGACAGGGGGCCAGAGCGAGCAGTACTTC. The chain employs TRBV10-3 and TRBJ2-7, with TRBD1 identical over 12 bases. The CDR3 has 14 amino acids. Germline values: CDR1 ENHRY, CDR2 SYGVKD. Trimming at V came to 7 bases and at J to 6 bases, leaving 7 bases not matched to a gene.

The chain carries TRBV5-1 and TRBJ2-4; TRBD1 is a possible D gene (5 bases). The V gene's germline CDR1 is SGHRS and CDR2 YFSETQ. Trimming took off 6 bases at V and 0 bases at J, with 16 bases between the two ends. This CDR3 region has 16 residues. The DNA for the CDR3 is TGCGCCAGCACCGCTAAGGGGCCATTAGCCAAAAACATTCAGTACTTC. Translated, it gives CASTAKGPLAKNIQYF.

The gene calls are TRBV29-1 and TRBJ2-7; the match to TRBD2 covers 9 bases. Germline loops: CDR1 SQVTM, CDR2 ANQGSEA. The CDR3 sequence is 12 residues long. V was pared by 4 bases and J by 4 bases, with 2 bases of the junction left unmatched. CDR3: CSVGAGGYEQYF. The CDR3 nucleotides are TGCAGCGTTGGAGCGGGAGGATACGAGCAGTACTTC.

The V call is TRBV5-6, the J call TRBJ1-5, with D possibly being TRBD1 (6 bases). V lost 2 bases and J lost 9, with 9 bases in between. In germline, CDR1 is SGHDT, CDR2 YYEEEE. The CDR3 is 12 amino acids. CDR3 sequence (DNA): TGTGCCAGCAGCTTAGGACAGCGGCCCCAGCATTTT. Its protein is CASSLGQRPQHF.

The rearrangement joins TRBV11-3 to TRBJ2-3; D is unclear. Trimming left V 5 bases short and J 6 bases short, with 18 bases between. The CDR3 totals 15 residues. The germline CDR1 and CDR2 sequences are SGHNT and YENEEA. This CDR3 is CASSPQITKLDTQYF. The CDR3 coding sequence is TGTGCCAGCAGCCCCCAGATAACAAAGTTGGATACGCAGTATTTT. The variable domain in full, with the rest retrieved from reference TRBV11-3 and TRBJ2-3, is EAGVVQSPRYKIIEKKQPVAFWCNPISGHNTLYWYLQNLGQGPELLIRYENEEAVDDSQLPKDRFSAERLKGVDSTLKIQPAELGDSAVYLCASSPQITKLDTQYFGPGTRLTVL.

This clone showed up just once. The chain employs TRBV7-2 and TRBJ2-5; D might be TRBD1 (6 bases). There are 15 residues in the CDR3. Looked up from germline, CDR1 is SGHTA and CDR2 is FQGNSA. V lost 1 base and J 8 bases, leaving 17 bases between the germline ends. CDR3 loop: CASSLDSAIQGTQYF. The CDR3 coding sequence is TGTGCCAGCAGCTTAGACTCAGCGATACAGGGCACCCAGTACTTC.

There are a few counts of this clone. This chain joins TRBV11-3 and TRBJ1-3, with TRBD1 identical over 7 bases. CDR3 length: 14 residues. Germline CDR1 reads SGHNT; CDR2 reads YENEEA. Trimming at V came to 8 bases and at J to 0 bases, leaving 4 bases not matched to a gene. CDR3 sequence: CASGPGGSGNTIYF. CDR3 coding DNA: TGTGCCAGCGGCCCAGGGGGCTCTGGAAACACCATATATTTT.